These T cell receptor beta chains were read from a single sample in a study of cytomegalovirus exposure and HLA in healthy donors. Repertoires were generated with immunoSEQ multiplex PCR, while TCRdb's copy carries only in-frame clones and drops some. This sample has about 170,000 clones; 90% to 97% occur once, and the top ten carry more than 0.7%. The sequencing input was PBMCs. Receptors originate from a woman between 18 and 29 years old in good health and CMV-seronegative. Each CDR3 is given with its conserved first and last residue. The D gene is left open where the match is weak. Size tells how often a clone was seen (once, few, many) or the class of an expanded clone, and some rows leave it out.

d_call: NA; v_call: TRBV4-3; clone_size: NA; j_call: TRBJ1-1; cdr3_aa: CASSRSQGTEAFF; cdr3_nt: TGCGCCAGCAGCCGTTCGCAGGGAACTGAAGCTTTCTTT
d_call: TRBD1; v_call: TRBV10-3; clone_size: once; j_call: TRBJ1-5; cdr3_aa: CAISAGTEGGKQPQHF; cdr3_nt: TGTGCCATCAGTGCCGGGACAGAAGGCGGAAAGCAGCCCCAGCATTTT
d_call: TRBD1; v_call: TRBV18; clone_size: NA; j_call: TRBJ2-1; cdr3_aa: CASSPRDSSNEQFF; cdr3_nt: TGTGCCAGCTCACCCCGGGACAGTAGCAATGAGCAGTTCTTC
d_call: NA; v_call: TRBV4-1; clone_size: NA; j_call: TRBJ2-7; cdr3_aa: CASSQDSQSAQYF; cdr3_nt: TGCGCCAGCAGCCAAGATAGCCAATCGGCGCAGTACTTC
d_call: TRBD2; v_call: TRBV15; clone_size: NA; j_call: TRBJ2-7; cdr3_aa: CATRKSGTDEQYF; cdr3_nt: TGTGCCACCAGGAAAAGCGGGACCGACGAGCAGTACTTC
d_call: TRBD2; v_call: TRBV11-3; clone_size: NA; j_call: TRBJ2-3; cdr3_aa: CASSLGFSGGLTDTQYF; cdr3_nt: TGTGCCAGCAGCTTAGGATTTTCGGGGGGGTTAACAGATACGCAGTATTTT
d_call: TRBD2; v_call: TRBV27; clone_size: NA; j_call: TRBJ2-5; cdr3_aa: CASSLASGGLQETQYF; cdr3_nt: TGTGCCAGCAGTTTGGCCAGCGGGGGCCTCCAAGAGACCCAGTACTTC
d_call: NA; v_call: TRBV6-5; clone_size: NA; j_call: TRBJ1-1; cdr3_aa: CASSYGGNTEAFF; cdr3_nt: TGTGCCAGCAGTTACGGCGGGAACACTGAAGCTTTCTTT
d_call: NA; v_call: TRBV4-2; clone_size: NA; j_call: TRBJ2-5; cdr3_aa: CASSQEASEAQYF; cdr3_nt: TGTGCCAGCAGCCAAGAGGCCTCGGAGGCCCAGTACTTC
d_call: NA; v_call: TRBV11-2; clone_size: NA; j_call: TRBJ1-6; cdr3_aa: CASSQWTVTASSYNSPLHF; cdr3_nt: TGTGCCAGCAGCCAATGGACAGTGACCGCGAGCTCCTATAATTCACCCCTCCACTTT
d_call: NA; v_call: TRBV4-1; clone_size: NA; j_call: TRBJ1-2; cdr3_aa: CASSQGSGFSRGYTF; cdr3_nt: TGCGCCAGCAGCCAAGGATCCGGGTTTAGTCGGGGCTACACCTTC
d_call: NA; v_call: TRBV6-5; clone_size: NA; j_call: TRBJ2-4; cdr3_aa: CASSYKGLAKNIQYF; cdr3_nt: TGTGCCAGCAGTTATAAGGGGCTAGCCAAAAACATTCAGTACTTC
d_call: NA; v_call: TRBV7-2; clone_size: NA; j_call: TRBJ1-2; cdr3_aa: CASSLVGRGDYGYTF; cdr3_nt: TGTGCCAGCAGCTTAGTCGGCAGGGGAGACTATGGCTACACCTTC
d_call: TRBD2; v_call: TRBV5-6; clone_size: NA; j_call: TRBJ2-5; cdr3_aa: CASSLLAGHQETQYF; cdr3_nt: TGTGCCAGCAGCTTACTAGCGGGGCACCAAGAGACCCAGTACTTC
d_call: TRBD1; v_call: TRBV7-9; clone_size: NA; j_call: TRBJ2-1; cdr3_aa: CASSLPLGGQYNEQFF; cdr3_nt: TGTGCCAGCAGCTTACCCTTAGGGGGACAGTACAATGAGCAGTTCTTC
d_call: NA; v_call: TRBV5-6; clone_size: NA; j_call: TRBJ2-5; cdr3_aa: CASSHYRAGVETQYF; cdr3_nt: TGTGCCAGCAGCCACTATAGGGCAGGGGTAGAGACCCAGTACTTC
d_call: TRBD1; v_call: TRBV7-9; clone_size: NA; j_call: TRBJ1-2; cdr3_aa: CASSSDQGAGYGYTF; cdr3_nt: TGTGCCAGCAGCTCAGATCAGGGGGCTGGCTATGGCTACACCTTC
d_call: TRBD2; v_call: TRBV5-1; clone_size: once; j_call: TRBJ2-1; cdr3_aa: CASSFRGTTNNEQFF; cdr3_nt: TGCGCCAGCAGCTTCCGCGGGACTACTAACAATGAGCAGTTCTTC
d_call: NA; v_call: TRBV4-1; clone_size: NA; j_call: TRBJ1-6; cdr3_aa: CASSQTSSTGYNSPLHF; cdr3_nt: TGCGCCAGCAGCCAAACGTCCTCCACGGGGTATAATTCACCCCTCCACTTT
d_call: NA; v_call: TRBV7-2; clone_size: NA; j_call: TRBJ2-1; cdr3_aa: CASSSSSAGYNEQFF; cdr3_nt: TGTGCCAGCAGCTCCAGCAGTGCCGGGTACAATGAGCAGTTCTTC
d_call: NA; v_call: TRBV29-1; clone_size: NA; j_call: TRBJ2-5; cdr3_aa: CSVEDRDQETQYF; cdr3_nt: TGCAGCGTTGAAGATCGGGACCAAGAGACCCAGTACTTC
d_call: NA; v_call: TRBV5-1; clone_size: NA; j_call: TRBJ1-1; cdr3_aa: CASSLDFSGNTEAFF; cdr3_nt: TGCGCCAGCAGCTTGGATTTCTCCGGGAATACTGAAGCTTTCTTT
d_call: NA; v_call: TRBV6-5; clone_size: NA; j_call: TRBJ1-3; cdr3_aa: CASSPPGSGNTIYF; cdr3_nt: TGTGCCAGCAGTCCACCGGGTTCTGGAAACACCATATATTTT
d_call: NA; v_call: TRBV2; clone_size: few; j_call: TRBJ1-1; cdr3_aa: CASSGSYTEAFF; cdr3_nt: TGTGCCAGCAGTGGAAGCTACACTGAAGCTTTCTTT
d_call: NA; v_call: TRBV4-1; clone_size: NA; j_call: TRBJ1-1; cdr3_aa: CASSQLVSGLAFF; cdr3_nt: TGCGCCAGCAGCCAATTAGTGTCAGGGTTAGCTTTCTTT
d_call: TRBD2; v_call: TRBV9; clone_size: NA; j_call: TRBJ2-3; cdr3_aa: CASSGFSGGSADTQYF; cdr3_nt: TGTGCCAGCAGCGGCTTTAGCGGGGGGTCAGCAGATACGCAGTATTTT
d_call: TRBD1; v_call: TRBV10-3; clone_size: once; j_call: TRBJ2-5; cdr3_aa: CAAATGVGDETQYF; cdr3_nt: TGTGCCGCAGCCACAGGGGTTGGAGATGAGACCCAGTACTTC
d_call: TRBD1; v_call: TRBV7-9; clone_size: NA; j_call: TRBJ1-2; cdr3_aa: CASSTRQGATGYTF; cdr3_nt: TGTGCCAGCAGCACCCGACAGGGGGCGACTGGCTACACCTTC
d_call: NA; v_call: TRBV6-1; clone_size: NA; j_call: TRBJ2-7; cdr3_aa: CASSEARSREAYEQYF; cdr3_nt: TGTGCCAGCAGTGAAGCGAGGTCCCGCGAAGCCTACGAGCAGTACTTC
d_call: TRBD2; v_call: TRBV7-2; clone_size: NA; j_call: TRBJ2-1; cdr3_aa: CASKPSGGSYNEQFF; cdr3_nt: TGTGCCAGCAAACCTTCGGGGGGGTCCTACAATGAGCAGTTCTTC
d_call: NA; v_call: TRBV19; clone_size: NA; j_call: TRBJ1-5; cdr3_aa: CASSIRAGDQPQHF; cdr3_nt: TGTGCCAGTAGTATTAGGGCAGGGGACCAGCCCCAGCATTTT
d_call: NA; v_call: TRBV6-5; clone_size: NA; j_call: TRBJ1-1; cdr3_aa: CASSYLSGTRAEAFF; cdr3_nt: TGTGCCAGCAGTTACCTGTCAGGGACAAGAGCTGAAGCTTTCTTT
d_call: TRBD2; v_call: TRBV11-1; clone_size: NA; j_call: TRBJ2-5; cdr3_aa: CASGGLADQETQYF; cdr3_nt: TGTGCCTCCGGAGGGCTAGCGGATCAAGAGACCCAGTACTTC
d_call: NA; v_call: TRBV6-6; clone_size: NA; j_call: TRBJ2-7; cdr3_aa: CASSFGEFYEQYF; cdr3_nt: TGTGCCAGCAGCTTTGGGGAGTTCTACGAGCAGTACTTC
d_call: TRBD2; v_call: TRBV7-2; clone_size: NA; j_call: TRBJ2-1; cdr3_aa: CASSPFSGVIYNEQFF; cdr3_nt: TGTGCCAGCAGCCCCTTTAGCGGGGTGATTTACAATGAGCAGTTCTTC
d_call: NA; v_call: TRBV9; clone_size: NA; j_call: TRBJ2-5; cdr3_aa: CASSLGLGRVETQYF; cdr3_nt: TGTGCCAGTAGCCTAGGATTAGGCAGGGTGGAGACCCAGTACTTC
d_call: NA; v_call: TRBV27; clone_size: NA; j_call: TRBJ2-1; cdr3_aa: CASSLLRTYNEQFF; cdr3_nt: TGTGCCAGCAGTTTATTGCGGACCTACAATGAGCAGTTCTTC
d_call: TRBD1; v_call: TRBV29-1; clone_size: NA; j_call: TRBJ2-5; cdr3_aa: CSSTGGDETQYF; cdr3_nt: TGCAGCTCGACAGGGGGCGACGAGACCCAGTACTTC
d_call: NA; v_call: TRBV7-8; clone_size: once; j_call: TRBJ2-4; cdr3_aa: CASSTTVNIQYF; cdr3_nt: TGTGCCAGCAGTACGACTGTGAACATTCAGTACTTC